Listed here are 6 T cell receptor beta chains from one sample, sequenced in a study of T cells in Graves' hyperthyroidism and ophthalmopathy (dated by TCRdb to the late 2010s). Receptor amplification or capture employed multiplex PCR. Data came from an Illumina HiSeq 2000. The TCR beta CDR3 regions were amplified from the RNA transcripts. A first-round RT-PCR of the TCR CDR3 used the HTBI primer set with the Qiagen OneStep RT-PCR kit. TCRdb ran its own pipeline on the public reads, namely fastp trimming at Q25 and MiXCR clone calling, and kept in-frame beta chains. Here each entry gathers all rows of one CDR3 protein and keeps the most common genes and DNA. The sample has around 400,000 distinct CDR3 sequences on record, 13% of them singletons. The ten biggest clones cover roughly 8.3% of the sample. What was sequenced was blood. These receptors originate from a woman younger than 30 with Graves' hyperthyroidism.

This clonotype showed up just a few times. The chain is built from TRBV6-2 or TRBV6-3 and TRBJ2-3, with 7 positions matching TRBD1. V lost 6 bases, J lost 0 bases, and 3 bases stayed unmatched. CDR3 size: 14 residues. Per the germline V gene, CDR1 is MNHEY and CDR2 is SVGEGT. The CDR3 DNA is TGTGCCAGCAGCAGACAGGGCAGCACAGATACGCAGTATTTT. The encoded protein is CASSRQGSTDTQYF.

This clonotype was found many times. V and J are TRBV2 and TRBJ2-3; no reliable D call. This CDR3 is 14 amino acids long. Germline loops: CDR1 SNHLY, CDR2 FYNNEI. The V gene lost 7 bases and the J gene lost 11 bases, with 22 bases spanning the gap. The DNA of the CDR3 is TGTGCCAGCATAAATCTCGGGCAACGCAGTGGGCAGTATTTT. Its translation: CASINLGQRSGQYF.

The table lists this clonotype with many counts. The CDR3 nucleotides read TGCGCCAGCAGCTCCCAACAGAGCAGCGGGAAGCAGTTCTTC. It translates to CASSSQQSSGKQFF. The chain carries TRBV5-1 and TRBJ2-1, with 7 bases matching TRBD2. The CDR3 is 14 amino acids. Germline V gene lookup returns CDR1 SGHRS and CDR2 YFSETQ. The J segment lost 11 bases and the V segment lost 3 bases, leaving 11 bases of the junction unmatched.

This clonotype was observed a few times. This likely comes from a read error, as the CDR3 has no conserved phenylalanine or tryptophan at its end. J is TRBJ2-7 and V is TRBV27, with D perhaps matching TRBD1 (5 bases). Trimming removed 5 bases from V and 6 bases from J, with 11 bases in between. CDR1 is MNHEY, CDR2 SMNVEV, per germline (reference sequence). This CDR3 contains 12 residues. CDR3 in amino acids: CASSPQGSEQYL. In DNA form, the CDR3 reads TGTGCCAGCAGTCCCCAGGGATCCGAGCAGTACCTC.

This clonotype was counted at least ten times. The V and J genes are TRBV12-3 or TRBV12-4 and TRBJ2-1; 10 bases are shared with TRBD2. The CDR3 consists of 13 residues. V lost 4 bases, J lost 7 bases, and 1 base stayed unmatched. The CDR3 region has the DNA TGTGCCAGCAGTTCACTAGCGGGAAATGAGCAGTTCTTC. The encoded protein is CASSSLAGNEQFF.

About this clonotype: This may arise from a read error, as a much more abundant clone is one base away. This chain uses TRBV6-1 with TRBJ1-6; TRBD1 matches 7 bases. The CDR3 spans 16 residues. Germline V gene lookup returns CDR1 MNHNS and CDR2 SASEGT. V trimming: 6 bases; J trimming: 1 base; junction bases outside the gene matches: 6. Here the CDR3 reads CASRPSQGSYNSPLHF. For the CDR3, the DNA is TGTGCCAGCAGGCCCTCACAGGGGTCCTATAATTCACCCCTCCACTTT.